These 28 T cell receptor beta chains came from one sample sequenced in a study of blood T cell repertoires in COVID-19. TCRdb keeps only in-frame clones here, not all; method: immunoSEQ multiplex PCR. The sample lists some 170,000 clones, around 73% seen once, with about 18% in the top ten. Sequencing input: PBMCs or T cells enriched from blood (not recorded which). The origin of the receptors is a woman in her fifties or sixties who had recovered from COVID-19.

This sequence joins TRBV19 and TRBJ2-7; 9 bases match TRBD1. J lost 5 bases, V lost 4 bases, and 6 bases had no gene match. This CDR3 is 14 amino acids long. The germline V gene encodes CDR1 LNHDA and CDR2 SQIVND (reference sequence). The CDR3 nucleotides read TGTGCCAGTAGTAACACAGGGGGCCGGGACGAGCAGTACTTC. Its protein product is CASSNTGGRDEQYF.

This clone was counted only a few times. The chain couples TRBV28 to TRBJ2-2; TRBD1 aligns across 9 bases. Per the germline V gene, CDR1 is MDHEN and CDR2 is SYDVKM. The ends lost 7 bases at V and 6 bases at J; junction bases unmatched: 9. This CDR3 region has 15 residues. Written as DNA, the CDR3 is TGTGCCAGCACTCCTGGGACAGGGAAAGCCGGGGAGCTGTTTTTT. As protein: CASTPGTGKAGELFF.

The rearrangement links TRBV28 to TRBJ2-3, with D unclear. The CDR3 length is 11 residues. CDR1 MDHEN and CDR2 SYDVKM come from the germline V gene. The DNA of the CDR3 is TGTTCTACCTCTCGCACAGATACGCAGTATTTT. Its translation: CSTSRTDTQYF. The variable domain in full, completed from reference TRBV28 and TRBJ2-3, reads DVKVTQSSRYLVKRTGEKVFLECVQDMDHENMFWYRQDPGLGLRLIYFSYDVKMKEKGDIPEGYSVSREKKERFSLILESASTNQTSMYLCSTSRTDTQYFGPGTRLTVL.

J is TRBJ1-5 and V is TRBV6-2 or TRBV6-3; 8 nucleotides line up with TRBD1. CDR3 length: 16 residues. CDR1 MNHEY and CDR2 SVGEGT come from the germline V gene. V was pared by 5 bases and J by 5 bases, with 11 bases of the junction left unmatched. CDR3 loop: CASSKADDRGYQPQHF. The CDR3 nucleotides read TGTGCCAGCAGTAAGGCCGACGACAGGGGATATCAGCCCCAGCATTTT.

The chain carries TRBV3-1 (or the pseudogene TRBV3-2) and TRBJ2-6; a weak D match, TRBD2 (5 bases). The CDR3 contains 20 residues. Germline CDR1 reads LGHDT; CDR2 reads YNNKEL (reference sequence). V was pared by 1 base and J by 2 bases, with 21 bases between. This CDR3 is CASSQAVFAGGPTGANVLTF. The CDR3 DNA follows: TGTGCCAGCAGCCAAGCCGTATTTGCGGGTGGTCCAACTGGGGCCAACGTCCTGACTTTC.

This clone was detected only a few times. The chain carries TRBV4-3 and TRBJ1-3, with D perhaps matching TRBD1 (5 bases). Trimming stripped 1 base from V and 4 bases from J, with 8 bases between. This CDR3 is built from 14 residues. Germline assignment: CDR1 LGHNA and CDR2 YSLEER. CDR3 sequence: CASSQARAGNTIYF. The CDR3 DNA reads TGCGCCAGCAGCCAAGCCAGGGCCGGAAACACCATATATTTT.

The table lists this clone with a count of one. The chain couples TRBV5-6 to TRBJ2-2, with 9 bases fitting TRBD1. V dropped 4 bases and J dropped 7; count of bases not matched to a gene: 5. This CDR3 contains 14 residues. Germline values: CDR1 SGHDT, CDR2 YYEEEE. This CDR3 reads CASSAGTGFGELFF. CDR3 sequence (DNA): TGTGCCAGCAGCGCCGGGACAGGGTTCGGGGAGCTGTTTTTT.

The genes are TRBV28 and TRBJ1-4, with D maybe TRBD1 (5 bases). Deletions cut 1 base from V and 4 bases from J, with 10 bases between. The germline CDR1 and CDR2 sequences are MDHEN and SYDVKM. This CDR3 comprises 15 residues. In DNA form, the CDR3 reads TGTGCCAGCAGTTTATCGACAGCCCGTAATGAAAAACTGTTTTTT. Its protein is CASSLSTARNEKLFF.

The chain couples TRBV4-1 to TRBJ1-3; D is unresolved. The CDR3 sequence is 14 residues long. CDR1 and CDR2 from the germline V gene are MGHRA and YSYEKL. V was clipped by 4 bases and J by 9 bases, with 16 bases between them. This CDR3 is CASSRSEGTLTIYF. CDR3 bases: TGCGCCAGCAGCCGAAGTGAGGGAACCCTCACCATATATTTT.

The chain couples TRBV30 to TRBJ2-7; D perhaps matches TRBD1 (6 bases). Germline V gene lookup returns CDR1 GTSNPN and CDR2 SVGIG (reference sequence). The CDR3 is made up of 11 amino acids. V was clipped by 0 bases and J by 11 bases, with 11 bases between them. For the CDR3, the DNA is TGTGCCTGGAGTGTAGGGGGTAAGGAGTACTTC. Its translation is CAWSVGGKEYF.

This sequence joins TRBV27 and TRBJ2-7; possible D gene TRBD2, 5 bases. CDR1 and CDR2 (germline): MNHEY, SMNVEV (reference sequence). V was pared by 6 bases and J by 0 bases, with 12 bases between. The CDR3 covers 14 residues. The CDR3 region is CASSLSGSSYEQYF. The CDR3, as DNA: TGTGCCAGCAGCCTAAGCGGCAGCTCCTACGAGCAGTACTTC.

The chain carries TRBV28 and TRBJ1-1, with D perhaps TRBD1 (5 bases). The CDR3 is 14 amino acids. Germline V lookup: CDR1 MDHEN, CDR2 SYDVKM. Trimming took 3 bases from V and 6 from J, leaving 14 bases between them. The DNA for the CDR3 is TGTGCCAGCAGTTTTAGGGGATTGGTCCCTGAAGCTTTCTTT. Residues: CASSFRGLVPEAFF. Full variable domain (rest looked up from reference TRBV28 and TRBJ1-1): DVKVTQSSRYLVKRTGEKVFLECVQDMDHENMFWYRQDPGLGLRLIYFSYDVKMKEKGDIPEGYSVSREKKERFSLILESASTNQTSMYLCASSFRGLVPEAFFGQGTRLTVV.

The chain employs TRBV30 and TRBJ2-7; D possibly corresponds to TRBD2 (6 bases). CDR1 is GTSNPN and CDR2 is SVGIG in the germline V gene (reference sequence). CDR3 length: 12 residues. V lost 4 bases and J lost 8, with 15 bases in between. For the CDR3, the DNA is TGTGCCTGGAACCTCCTAGCGAGCCAGCAGTACTTC. Translated: CAWNLLASQQYF. Drawing the rest from reference TRBV30 and TRBJ2-7, the complete variable domain is SQTIHQWPATLVQPVGSPLSLECTVEGTSNPNLYWYRQAAGRGLQLLFYSVGIGQISSEVPQNLSASRPQDRQFILSSKKLLLSDSGFYLCAWNLLASQQYFGPGTRLTVT.

The V call is TRBV6-2 or TRBV6-3, the J call TRBJ2-5; TRBD1 matches 8 bases. The germline V gene encodes CDR1 MNHEY and CDR2 SVGEGT. This CDR3 has 14 amino acids. After removal of 1 base from V and 4 bases from J, the junction contained 2 bases not matched to a gene. CDR3 nucleotides: TGTGCCAGCAGTTACTATACAGGGGGAGAGACCCAGTACTTC. This sequence encodes CASSYYTGGETQYF.

The V call is TRBV10-3, the J call TRBJ2-3, with D possibly being TRBD2 (7 bases). Looked up from germline, CDR1 is ENHRY and CDR2 is SYGVKD. The CDR3 is 14 residues long. Between the trimmed V and J ends, which lost 0 bases and 6 bases, there was a span of 10 bases. The CDR3 DNA sequence: TGTGCCATCAGTGAGTCGAGGGGGGGCGATACGCAGTATTTT. It specifies CAISESRGGDTQYF.

This clone came up once. This chain links TRBV2 with TRBJ2-7, with TRBD2 matching 10 bases. The CDR3 extends over 21 amino acids. The V segment lost 7 bases and the J segment 0 bases; nucleotides outside the gene matches: 24. Germline V lookup: CDR1 SNHLY, CDR2 FYNNEI. This chain's CDR3 is CASKGFSALAGAVGDSYEQYF. CDR3 in DNA: TGTGCCAGCAAGGGGTTTTCTGCCCTAGCGGGAGCGGTGGGGGACTCCTACGAGCAGTACTTC.

This clone was seen more than once but under ten times. CDR3 in amino acids: CASSFFSDSPLHF. CDR3 sequence (DNA): TGTGCCAGCAGTTTTTTTTCCGATTCACCCCTCCACTTT. The chain uses TRBV12-3 or TRBV12-4 and TRBJ1-6; D uncertain. V lost 3 bases and J 8 bases, leaving 8 bases between the germline ends. The CDR3 is 13 amino acids.

V usage is TRBV4-1 and J usage is TRBJ1-2, with D perhaps matching TRBD1 (6 bases). CDR3 size: 15 residues. The germline V and J ends were trimmed by 4 bases and 1 base, with 13 bases remaining between them. Per the germline V gene, CDR1 is MGHRA and CDR2 is YSYEKL. The DNA for the CDR3 is TGCGCCAGCAGCCCCTCCGCAGGGGTTAACTATGGCTACACCTTC. The encoded protein is CASSPSAGVNYGYTF.

The chain is built from TRBV27 and TRBJ2-2; TRBD2 aligns across 8 bases. The germline V gene has CDR1 MNHEY and CDR2 SMNVEV (reference sequence). The ends lost 7 bases at V and 4 bases at J; junction bases unmatched: 8. The CDR3 length is 15 residues. CDR3 coding DNA: TGTGCCAGCAAGAGCGGGAGCGTGGGCACCGGGGAGCTGTTTTTT. Its protein is CASKSGSVGTGELFF.

V gene TRBV6-5 combines with J gene TRBJ1-2, with TRBD1 identical over 10 bases. Germline V gives CDR1 MNHEY, CDR2 SVGAGI. CDR3 length equals 15 residues. The junction had 12 bases not matched to a gene; V was cut back by 7 bases and J by 7 bases. The CDR3 loop reads CASTRGQGTGAGYTF. The CDR3 DNA reads TGTGCCAGCACCAGAGGGCAGGGGACAGGGGCTGGCTACACCTTC.

V and J are TRBV2 and TRBJ2-7; D unresolved. CDR3 length: 13 residues. The V end lost 7 bases, the J end lost 0 bases, and 10 bases lay between the germline ends. Germline lookup yields CDR1 SNHLY and CDR2 FYNNEI. The DNA for the CDR3 is TGTGCCAGCAAGTACGCCGGCTCCTACGAGCAGTACTTC. Amino acids: CASKYAGSYEQYF.

About this clone itself: Without the conserved terminal phenylalanine or tryptophan, this CDR3 likely stems from a read error. The DNA is omitted, as the CDR3 cannot be located on it reliably, and the CDR3 follows TCRdb's listing. The gene calls are TRBV19 and TRBJ2-7; the DNA was not used to check the table's D call, TRBD2. The CDR3 contains 9 residues when both ends are counted. CDR1 and CDR2 (germline): LNHDA, SQIVND (reference sequence). The CDR3 sequence is CAWLRTGLY.

The chain couples TRBV6-2 or TRBV6-3 to TRBJ2-1, with 9 bases matching TRBD2. The trim removed 6 bases at V and 6 bases at J, leaving 12 bases unmatched. The CDR3 covers 16 residues. Germline CDR1 is MNHEY and CDR2 is SVGEGT. The CDR3 DNA follows: TGTGCCAGCAGCCCCCTATGGGTAGCGGGAGCCAATGAGCAGTTCTTC. Translating gives CASSPLWVAGANEQFF.

The chain is built from TRBV9 and TRBJ1-1; weak D call: TRBD1 (5 bases). Deletions cut 0 bases from V and 7 bases from J, with 7 bases between. In germline, CDR1 is SGDLS, CDR2 YYNGEE. This CDR3 comprises 12 residues. In DNA, the CDR3 is TGTGCCAGCAGCGTAGTGCAGGGTGAAGCTTTCTTT. It is translated as CASSVVQGEAFF.

This chain links TRBV5-3 with TRBJ2-7; D is possibly TRBD2 (6 bases). TRBV5-3 is labeled an ORF, and its function is uncertain. This CDR3 comprises 17 residues. The V gene lost 5 bases and the J gene lost 2 bases, with 23 bases spanning the gap. CDR3 sequence: CARRGGEVGYLPYEQYF. As DNA, the CDR3 is TGTGCCAGAAGGGGGGGTGAGGTAGGATACCTACCCTACGAGCAGTACTTC.

This clone was detected only a few times. V is TRBV2 and J is TRBJ2-1; 8 bases are shared with TRBD2. Trimming at V came to 6 bases and at J to 3 bases, leaving 7 bases not matched to a gene. Germline loops: CDR1 SNHLY, CDR2 FYNNEI. The CDR3 is made up of 15 amino acids. The CDR3, as DNA: TGTGCCAGCAGAAACCTAGCGGGTCTCTACAATGAGCAGTTCTTC. Translated, it gives CASRNLAGLYNEQFF.

CDR3 in amino acids: CASTYGPVEQYF. In nucleotides, the CDR3 is TGTGCCAGCACCTATGGGCCGGTAGAGCAGTACTTC. The chain employs TRBV12-3 or TRBV12-4 and TRBJ2-7, with D unresolved. The V end was cut by 7 bases, the J end by 7 bases, with 14 bases between. This CDR3 has 12 amino acids.

The rearrangement links TRBV5-6 to TRBJ1-3; 10 bases fit TRBD1. CDR3 size: 15 residues. Germline assignment: CDR1 SGHDT and CDR2 YYEEEE. Unmatched junction bases numbered 5, after V lost 4 bases and J lost 4 bases. CDR3 bases: TGTGCCAGCAGCGCAGGGACAGGGGCCGGAAACACCATATATTTT. It specifies CASSAGTGAGNTIYF.